The 27 T cell receptor beta chains reported below all come from one sample, sequenced in a study of radiotherapy plus CTLA-4 blockade in lung cancer. Profiled with immunoSEQ multiplex PCR; TCRdb holds only in-frame clones, not every one. The sample shows tens of thousands of clones, 70% of them seen only once. Sample: peripheral blood, taken from a patient treated with radiotherapy plus ipilimumab. The source is a human donor with non-small cell lung cancer who had stable disease on radiotherapy plus ipilimumab.

The V call is TRBV7-2, the J call TRBJ2-3; 12 bases line up with TRBD2. This CDR3 region has 18 residues. Germline CDR1 is SGHTA and CDR2 is FQGNSA. V shed 0 bases and J 4 bases; nucleotides not matched to a gene: 8. CDR3 sequence reads: CASSLANLAGGRSDTQYF. DNA for the CDR3: TGTGCCAGCAGCTTAGCGAACCTAGCGGGAGGGAGGTCAGATACGCAGTATTTT.

This sequence joins TRBV5-6 and TRBJ1-2; D is unresolved. CDR3 length equals 14 residues. Per germline, CDR1 SGHDT and CDR2 YYEEEE. V lost 0 bases and J lost 2, with 8 bases in between. The CDR3 DNA follows: TGTGCCAGCAGCTTGGCCGGGCAGAACTATGGCTACACCTTC. Translated: CASSLAGQNYGYTF. Full variable domain (outside the CDR3, taken from reference TRBV5-6 and TRBJ1-2): DAGVTQSPTHLIKTRGQQVTLRCSPKSGHDTVSWYQQALGQGPQFIFQYYEEEERQRGNFPDRFSGHQFPNYSSELNVNALLLGDSALYLCASSLAGQNYGYTFGSGTRLTVV.

The chain has TRBV29-1 and TRBJ1-2, with 7 bases that match TRBD1. The CDR3 sequence is 18 residues long. The V and J ends lost 2 bases and 7 bases, in that order; junction bases with no gene match: 22. Germline CDR1 and CDR2: SQVTM and ANQGSEA. CDR3 sequence: CSVELETESGTEVRGYTF. The CDR3 nucleotides are TGCAGCGTTGAACTAGAGACCGAGTCGGGGACAGAGGTCCGTGGCTACACCTTC. The entire variable domain, with the rest obtained from reference TRBV29-1 and TRBJ1-2, is as follows: SAVISQKPSRDICQRGTSLTIQCQVDSQVTMMFWYRQQPGQSLTLIATANQGSEATYESGFVIDKFPISRPNLTFSTLTVSNMSPEDSSIYLCSVELETESGTEVRGYTFGSGTRLTVV.

The chain uses TRBV2 and TRBJ1-5; D possibly corresponds to TRBD1 (5 bases). V was cut by 7 bases and J by 5 bases, with 15 bases left in between. The CDR3 is 14 amino acids. Germline values: CDR1 SNHLY, CDR2 FYNNEI. CDR3 protein: CASTTRGGDQPQHF. The CDR3 DNA reads as TGTGCCAGCACCACCCGGGGGGGGGATCAGCCCCAGCATTTT.

This clone has a handful of counts. This chain connects TRBV7-9 to TRBJ1-5; D ambiguous. Trimming removed 8 bases at V and 5 bases at J, with 13 bases between. Looked up from germline, CDR1 is SEHNR and CDR2 is FQNEAQ (reference sequence). The CDR3 has 13 amino acids. This CDR3 is CASAEGLYQPQHF. The CDR3 nucleotides read TGTGCCAGCGCTGAAGGGTTGTATCAGCCCCAGCATTTT.

This clone was found a few times. The chain joins TRBV27 to TRBJ2-1; possible D gene TRBD2, 6 bases. Germline CDR1 and CDR2: MNHEY and SMNVEV (reference sequence). This CDR3 has 17 residues. Trimming cost V 5 bases and J 2 bases, with 19 bases left between them. The CDR3 sequence: CASSPRGALTAYNEQFF. Here the CDR3 DNA reads TGTGCCAGCAGTCCCCGCGGGGCCCTTACCGCCTACAATGAGCAGTTCTTC.

The chain carries TRBV2 and TRBJ2-7, with D possibly matching TRBD1 (6 bases). CDR1 and CDR2 from the germline V gene are SNHLY and FYNNEI. CDR3 length: 14 residues. V was pared by 4 bases and J by 2 bases, with 12 bases between. The CDR3 here is CASSVGARAYEQYF. The CDR3 nucleotides are TGTGCCAGCAGTGTGGGGGCGCGGGCCTACGAGCAGTACTTC.

V is TRBV1 and J is TRBJ2-1; the table gives TRBD1 as D, unverified against the DNA. TRBV1 is given as a pseudogene. CDR3 length: 15 amino acids. The CDR3 here is CTSSLSDRAGNEQFF. DNA for the CDR3: TGCACCAGCAGCCTATCCGACAGGGCCGGCAATGAGCAGTTCTTC.

V gene TRBV25-1 combines with J gene TRBJ2-3; D not certain. The CDR3 has 16 residues. CDR1 is MGHDK, CDR2 SYGVNS, per germline. V was shortened by 3 bases and J by 1 base, with 14 bases between the two germline ends. The CDR3 region has the DNA TGTGCCAGCAGTGACCCGTATGAAGGAGGCACAGATACGCAGTATTTT. It encodes CASSDPYEGGTDTQYF.

In its sample, this clone was seen a few times. V gene TRBV7-3 combines with J gene TRBJ1-1; perhaps TRBD1 as D (5 bases). V lost 5 bases, J lost 9 bases, and 10 bases lay in between. There are 11 residues in the CDR3. Per the germline V gene, CDR1 is SGHTA and CDR2 is FQGTGA. This CDR3 reads CASSPYRKAFF. The CDR3 DNA reads as TGTGCCAGCAGCCCTTACAGGAAAGCTTTCTTT.

This sequence joins TRBV5-1 and TRBJ2-2; 7 bases are shared with TRBD1. With 0 bases clipped from V and 1 base from J, the junction kept 0 bases outside the gene matches. The CDR3 has 15 amino acids. Germline-derived CDR1 and CDR2 are SGHRS and YFSETQ. The CDR3 sequence: CASSLGQGNTGELFF. The CDR3 coding sequence is TGCGCCAGCAGCTTGGGACAGGGGAACACCGGGGAGCTGTTTTTT.

The chain couples TRBV6-5 to TRBJ2-5, with TRBD1 identical over 7 bases. The CDR3 extends over 15 amino acids. Per germline, CDR1 MNHEY and CDR2 SVGAGI. Losses at the gene ends were 6 bases for V and 2 bases for J; bases not matched to a gene: 9. CDR3 nucleotides: TGTGCCAGCAGCACCCGGGACAGACCGCAAGAGACCCAGTACTTC. It encodes CASSTRDRPQETQYF.

CDR3 coding DNA: TGTGCCATCAGCGTAGGGGGGGCGAACACTGAAGCTTTCTTT. Its translation: CAISVGGANTEAFF. The V gene is TRBV10-3, the J gene TRBJ1-1, with D possibly TRBD1 on 6 matching bases. The germline V gene has CDR1 ENHRY and CDR2 SYGVKD. V dropped 6 bases and J dropped 1 base, with 12 bases sitting between them. The CDR3 extends over 14 amino acids.

The gene calls are TRBV4-2 and TRBJ2-3, with D perhaps TRBD2 (6 bases). Germline V gene data show CDR1 as LGHNA and CDR2 as YNFKEQ. This CDR3 contains 17 residues. V lost 2 bases and J 2 bases, leaving 17 bases between the germline ends. CDR3 DNA: TGTGCCAGCAGCCAATCTTCCCCGGGACTCGCCACAGATACGCAGTATTTT. Translation gives CASSQSSPGLATDTQYF.

The CDR3 sequence is CASSSLGSQYF. As DNA, the CDR3 is TGTGCCAGCAGCTCCCTTGGTTCGCAGTATTTT. The J gene is TRBJ2-3, the V gene TRBV28; D is unresolved. Germline V gene sequence: CDR1 MDHEN, CDR2 SYDVKM. CDR3 length: 11 amino acids. V was cut by 6 bases and J by 10 bases, with 11 bases left in between.

The V and J genes are TRBV19 and TRBJ2-3; 13 nucleotides agree with TRBD2. Germline lookup yields CDR1 LNHDA and CDR2 SQIVND (reference sequence). This CDR3 is built from 14 residues. Trimming cost V 0 bases and J 9 bases; bases outside gene matches: 0. The CDR3 nucleotides read TGTGCCAGTAGTATAGAGACTAGCGGGAGGACGCAGTATTTT. This codes for CASSIETSGRTQYF.

The chain couples TRBV2 to TRBJ2-3; tentatively, D is TRBD2 (6 bases). CDR1 is SNHLY, CDR2 FYNNEI, per germline. V was shortened by 5 bases and J by 7 bases, with 16 bases between the two germline ends. The CDR3 has 14 residues. The CDR3 nucleotides read TGTGCCAGCAGTCCTTCTAGCGTCGGGTATACGCAGTATTTT. Encoded protein: CASSPSSVGYTQYF.

V usage is TRBV7-9 and J usage is TRBJ2-7; a weak D match, TRBD1 (5 bases). CDR1 and CDR2 from the germline V gene are SEHNR and FQNEAQ (reference sequence). The CDR3 has 13 amino acids. Trimming shortened V by 4 bases and J by 2 bases, and 9 bases separated the two germline ends. The CDR3 protein is CASSWGRTYEQYF. The CDR3 DNA reads TGTGCCAGCAGCTGGGGCAGGACCTACGAGCAGTACTTC.

This chain uses TRBV6-1 with TRBJ1-2; 8 bases are shared with TRBD1. The CDR3 totals 11 residues. V was pared by 10 bases and J by 8 bases, with 6 bases of the junction left unmatched. Per germline, CDR1 MNHNS and CDR2 SASEGT. CDR3 sequence: CATTGGGGYTF. As DNA, the CDR3 is TGTGCCACCACAGGGGGTGGCGGCTACACCTTC.

This clone was seen just once. The chain carries TRBV9 and TRBJ2-7; no clear D gene. With 0 bases removed from V and 0 bases from J, the gap between germline ends came to 7 bases. The CDR3 totals 14 residues. CDR1 SGDLS and CDR2 YYNGEE come from the germline V gene. CDR3 nucleotides: TGTGCCAGCAGCGTAGGGTGGAGCTCCTACGAGCAGTACTTC. Its protein is CASSVGWSSYEQYF.

This clone was detected a few times. The chain uses TRBV11-2 and TRBJ1-1, with D unclear. The CDR3 contains 15 residues. Trimming took off 1 base at V and 1 base at J, with 10 bases between the two ends. The germline V gene encodes CDR1 SGHAT and CDR2 FQNNGV. The CDR3 coding sequence is TGTGCCAGCAGCTTAGCGGGCAAGGGGAACACTGAAGCTTTCTTT. Its protein product is CASSLAGKGNTEAFF.

The chain carries TRBV19 and TRBJ1-2; 7 bases line up with TRBD1. The CDR3 has 16 amino acids. Trimming at V came to 3 bases and at J to 3 bases, leaving 10 bases not matched to a gene. CDR1 and CDR2 from the germline V gene are LNHDA and SQIVND (reference sequence). The CDR3 DNA sequence: TGTGCCAGTAGTATCCCAGGGGGGGCGAGCGACTATGGCTACACCTTC. Protein product: CASSIPGGASDYGYTF.

The rearrangement links TRBV19 to TRBJ1-5; D not certain. The V gene's germline CDR1 is LNHDA and CDR2 SQIVND (reference sequence). The CDR3 consists of 15 residues. Between the trimmed V and J ends, which lost 7 bases and 6 bases, there was a span of 19 bases. This CDR3 reads CASTDTRLWSQPQHF. The CDR3 nucleotides are TGTGCCAGTACCGACACAAGGCTGTGGAGTCAGCCCCAGCATTTT.

This clone appeared a single time. The rearrangement uses TRBV29-1 and TRBJ2-5; no clear D gene. Per the germline V gene, CDR1 is SQVTM and CDR2 is ANQGSEA. The CDR3 runs 10 residues. V was pared by 3 bases and J by 5 bases, with 4 bases between. The CDR3 sequence is CSVEWETQYF. For the CDR3, the DNA is TGCAGCGTTGAGTGGGAGACCCAGTACTTC.

This chain links TRBV4-3 with TRBJ2-3; possibly TRBD2 for D (6 bases). This CDR3 region has 11 residues. Germline CDR1 LGHNA, CDR2 YSLEER. With 5 bases removed from V and 11 bases from J, the gap between germline ends came to 11 bases. Here the CDR3 reads CASSEGLGQYF. The CDR3 region has the DNA TGCGCCAGCAGCGAGGGACTTGGGCAGTATTTT.

The chain recombines TRBV7-8 with TRBJ2-7; no clear D gene. The CDR3 has 14 residues. V lost 5 bases and J 6 bases, leaving 17 bases between the germline ends. The germline CDR1 and CDR2 sequences are SGHVS and FQNEAQ. The CDR3 nucleotides read TGTGCCAGCAGCACGCGAACCTCCCTTCGCGAGCAGTACTTC. This encodes CASSTRTSLREQYF.

The chain recombines TRBV21-1 with TRBJ2-2; the DNA was not compared with TRBD2, the D call given in the table. TRBV21-1 is marked as a pseudogene. This CDR3 is built from 15 residues. CDR3 DNA: TGTGCCAGCAGCCTCCCCGGGAGGGTTTGCGGGGAGCTGTTTTTT. It codes for CASSLPGRVCGELFF.